The next 30 T cell receptor beta chains were all read from a single sample in a study of CD8 T cells in ankylosing spondylitis. MiXCR was run by TCRdb on the 5' RACE reads, yielding one entry per CDR3 protein. The sample holds under 250,000 distinct CDR3 sequences, less than 9.5% seen once. The sample taken for sequencing was blood, either unsorted or a sorted T cell fraction (not recorded which). The source of these receptors is a female donor with ankylosing spondylitis or in good health (not recorded which).

This clonotype was found a few times. V and J are TRBV7-2 and TRBJ2-5, with D possibly TRBD1 on 6 matching bases. The CDR3 sequence is 14 residues long. V was shortened by 4 bases and J by 7 bases, with 16 bases between the two germline ends. Germline assignment: CDR1 SGHTA and CDR2 FQGNSA. CDR3: CASSYGQPSGTQYF. The CDR3 DNA follows: TGTGCCAGCAGCTATGGACAGCCGAGTGGGACCCAGTACTTC. The full variable domain, its missing parts supplied by reference TRBV7-2 and TRBJ2-5, is GAGVSQSPSNKVTEKGKDVELRCDPISGHTALYWYRQSLGQGLEFLIYFQGNSAPDKSGLPSDRFSAERTGGSVSTLTIQRTQQEDSAVYLCASSYGQPSGTQYFGPGTRLLVL.

This clonotype was counted at least ten times. V and J are TRBV29-1 and TRBJ1-3; 10 nucleotides agree with TRBD1. CDR3 length equals 15 residues. V lost 3 bases, J lost 2 bases, and 4 bases stayed unmatched. Germline CDR1 and CDR2: SQVTM and ANQGSEA. The CDR3 nucleotides read TGCAGCGTTGAGGGGGACAGGGGCGCTGGAAACACCATATATTTT. It translates to CSVEGDRGAGNTIYF.

At least ten counts were recorded for this clonotype. The V call is TRBV5-1, the J call TRBJ2-4, with TRBD2 matching over 8 bases. Trimming cost V 2 bases and J 6 bases; bases outside gene matches: 4. Germline V CDR1 and CDR2: SGHRS, YFSETQ. CDR3 length equals 14 residues. The CDR3 DNA reads TGCGCCAGCAGCTTCAGCGGGAGTACAAACATTCAGTACTTC. Protein sequence: CASSFSGSTNIQYF.

This clonotype was seen many times. The chain has TRBV6-1 and TRBJ1-5, with D perhaps matching TRBD1 (5 bases). The V gene lost 5 bases and the J gene lost 5 bases, with 16 bases spanning the gap. Germline CDR1 and CDR2: MNHNS and SASEGT. The length of the CDR3 is 15 residues. The CDR3 region is CASSPRDLGDQPQHF. Written as DNA, the CDR3 is TGTGCCAGCAGTCCCCGAGATCTGGGGGATCAGCCCCAGCATTTT.

This clonotype was observed at least ten times. The V and J genes are TRBV30 and TRBJ2-7; unclear D gene. The CDR3 has 14 amino acids. Per germline, CDR1 GTSNPN and CDR2 SVGIG (reference sequence). Deletions cut 0 bases from V and 0 bases from J, with 9 bases between. CDR3 amino acids: CAWSVNGNSYEQYF. The CDR3 DNA sequence: TGTGCCTGGAGTGTAAACGGCAACTCCTACGAGCAGTACTTC.

This clonotype was recorded only once. Since a much larger clone is just one base distant, this may be a read error. CDR3 nucleotide sequence: TGCGCCAGCAGCCCAGATGGGGGGGAATCCTGCAATGAGCAGTTCTTC. Encoded protein: CASSPDGGESCNEQFF. The chain employs TRBV4-1 and TRBJ2-1; TRBD2 matches at 7 bases. The CDR3 runs 16 residues. Germline CDR1 MGHRA, CDR2 YSYEKL.

This clonotype was seen ten or more times. The rearrangement uses TRBV13 and TRBJ1-1; 9 bases are a match to TRBD1. Trimming cost V 5 bases and J 1 base; bases outside gene matches: 5. This CDR3 comprises 15 residues. The germline V gene encodes CDR1 PRHDT and CDR2 FYEKMQ (reference sequence). CDR3 amino acids: CASSAPGQGNTEAFF. In DNA form, the CDR3 reads TGTGCCAGCAGCGCACCGGGACAGGGGAACACTGAAGCTTTCTTT.

This clonotype was observed at least ten times. This sequence joins TRBV6-5 and TRBJ2-3, with 8 bases matching TRBD1. J was trimmed by 6 bases and V by 11 bases; bases with no gene match: 7. In germline, CDR1 is MNHEY, CDR2 SVGAGI. The CDR3 is 12 amino acids. CDR3 protein: CAVRTGWDTQYF. As DNA, the CDR3 is TGTGCCGTCCGGACAGGGTGGGATACGCAGTATTTT.

This clonotype was picked up a small number of times. The chain links TRBV29-1 to TRBJ2-3; 9 bases agree with TRBD2. V was clipped by 7 bases and J by 3 bases; unmatched bases: 8. CDR1 is SQVTM and CDR2 is ANQGSEA in the germline V gene. CDR3 length equals 14 residues. CDR3 nucleotides: TGCAGCGCTCTACCGGGACTAGCAACAGATACGCAGTATTTT. Its protein product is CSALPGLATDTQYF.

At least ten counts were recorded for this clonotype. The CDR3 reads CASGRSQGYEQYF. In DNA form, the CDR3 reads TGTGCCAGCGGCCGGAGTCAGGGCTACGAGCAGTACTTC. The rearrangement joins TRBV6-1 to TRBJ2-7; D may be TRBD1 (5 bases). In germline, CDR1 is MNHNS, CDR2 SASEGT. This CDR3 has 13 residues. The V and J ends lost 8 bases and 3 bases respectively, with 14 bases between them.

This clonotype has at least ten counts. V gene TRBV12-3 or TRBV12-4 combines with J gene TRBJ1-5; no clear D. V lost 3 bases to trimming and J lost 6 bases, with 9 bases between them. The CDR3 extends over 13 amino acids. CDR3 DNA: TGTGCCAGCAGTTTTGGAAAGGCTCAGCCCCAGCATTTT. Residues: CASSFGKAQPQHF.

The V and J genes are TRBV11-3 and TRBJ1-1, with D perhaps TRBD1 (6 bases). The ends were cut back, 5 bases at V and 5 bases at J, with 33 bases in the middle. This CDR3 comprises 20 residues. Germline V gene lookup returns CDR1 SGHNT and CDR2 YENEEA. The CDR3: CASSRRPIKILSGAGTEAFF. The CDR3 DNA follows: TGTGCCAGCAGCCGCCGGCCCATAAAAATACTTTCAGGGGCAGGGACTGAAGCTTTCTTT.

In this sample, this clonotype turned up many times. The V and J genes are TRBV12-3 or TRBV12-4 and TRBJ1-1; D uncertain. V shed 9 bases and J shed 1 base, with 12 bases lying between them. The CDR3 is 13 residues long. The CDR3 nucleotides read TGTGCCAGTACGACATTAAGGAACACTGAAGCTTTCTTT. Protein sequence: CASTTLRNTEAFF.

This clonotype occurred many times. CDR3 bases: TGTGCCAGCAGTTTCGTGTTTTACGAGCAGTACTTC. Residues: CASSFVFYEQYF. The chain employs TRBV12-3 or TRBV12-4 and TRBJ2-7; D gene ambiguous. V was cut by 3 bases and J by 4 bases, with 7 bases left in between. The CDR3 contains 12 residues.

In its sample, this clonotype was seen many times. The chain is built from TRBV2 and TRBJ1-2; possible D gene TRBD1, 5 bases. The V gene's germline CDR1 is SNHLY and CDR2 FYNNEI. CDR3 length equals 16 residues. Trimming cost V 5 bases and J 5 bases, with 21 bases left between them. The CDR3 spells CASSQVQGRTPYGYTF. CDR3 DNA: TGTGCCAGCAGTCAAGTCCAGGGCCGCACACCATATGGCTACACCTTC.

This clonotype was counted ten times or more. The chain recombines TRBV29-1 with TRBJ1-2, with 8 bases fitting TRBD1. This CDR3 comprises 12 residues. Germline CDR1 is SQVTM and CDR2 is ANQGSEA. J gave up 7 bases and V 7 bases, and 8 bases lay outside the gene matches. This chain's CDR3 is CSAGQGLVGYTF. The CDR3 region has the DNA TGCAGCGCTGGACAGGGTTTAGTTGGCTACACCTTC.

The chain carries TRBV7-9 and TRBJ2-1; TRBD2 might be the D (6 bases). V dropped 11 bases and J dropped 9 bases, with 20 bases sitting between them. Germline loops: CDR1 SEHNR, CDR2 FQNEAQ (reference sequence). The CDR3 contains 13 residues. The CDR3 loop reads CAGGLYLSFEQFF. DNA of the CDR3: TGTGCCGGGGGACTGTACTTATCGTTTGAGCAGTTCTTC. Full variable domain (rest looked up from reference TRBV7-9 and TRBJ2-1): DTGVSQNPRHKITKRGQNVTFRCDPISEHNRLYWYRQTLGQGPEFLTYFQNEAQLEKSRLLSDRFSAERPKGSFSTLEIQRTEQGDSAMYLCAGGLYLSFEQFFGPGTRLTVL.

This clonotype was found many times. CDR3: CASSYPPQGRLDEKLFF. The CDR3 DNA follows: TGTGCCAGCAGTTACCCGCCACAGGGGAGGTTGGATGAAAAACTGTTTTTT. The chain recombines TRBV6-5 with TRBJ1-4, with TRBD1 matching 7 bases. Losses at the gene ends were 2 bases for V and 6 bases for J; bases not matched to a gene: 12. The CDR3 runs 17 residues. In germline, CDR1 is MNHEY, CDR2 SVGAGI.

Ten or more counts support this clonotype. The chain joins TRBV20-1 to TRBJ2-3; D is perhaps TRBD2 (5 bases). V shed 6 bases and J shed 4 bases, with 20 bases lying between them. Germline V gene sequence: CDR1 DFQATT, CDR2 SNEGSKA (reference sequence). CDR3 length equals 15 residues. The CDR3 loop reads CSALPGWESPDTQYF. Here the CDR3 DNA reads TGCAGTGCCCTCCCCGGGTGGGAGTCCCCAGATACGCAGTATTTT.

In its sample, this clonotype was seen a few times. The chain employs TRBV20-1 and TRBJ2-1; D is ambiguous. In germline, CDR1 is DFQATT, CDR2 SNEGSKA (reference sequence). There are 17 residues in the CDR3. Deletions cut 5 bases from V and 5 bases from J, with 25 bases between. Here the CDR3 DNA reads TGCAGTGCTCCTAATCCCTTCACTACCGATAAAGACAATGAGCAGTTCTTC. The encoded protein is CSAPNPFTTDKDNEQFF.

As concerns this clonotype: This sequence may be a read error, since a much larger clone differs from it by one base. The gene calls are TRBV5-1 and TRBJ2-3; 7 bases line up with TRBD2. CDR1 SGHRS and CDR2 YFSETQ come from the germline V gene. The CDR3 is made up of 14 amino acids. CDR3 residues: CASSPGGSTDAQYF. As DNA, the CDR3 is TGCGCCAGCAGCCCCGGGGGGAGCACAGATGCGCAGTATTTT.

This clonotype was recorded a few times. This chain links TRBV7-9 with TRBJ2-1; 9 positions match TRBD1. Germline-derived CDR1 and CDR2 are SEHNR and FQNEAQ (reference sequence). With V trimmed by 4 bases and J by 3 bases, 7 bases remained unmatched. The CDR3 is made up of 16 amino acids. The CDR3: CASSSQGAKNYNEQFF. The DNA for the CDR3 is TGTGCCAGCAGCTCACAGGGGGCGAAGAACTACAATGAGCAGTTCTTC.

This chain uses TRBV7-8 with TRBJ2-3, with 7 bases lining up with TRBD2. Germline V gives CDR1 SGHVS, CDR2 FQNEAQ. Losses at the gene ends were 3 bases for V and 4 bases for J; bases not matched to a gene: 13. The CDR3 runs 17 residues. The CDR3 is CASSLSPRTSSSDTQYF. The DNA for the CDR3 is TGTGCCAGCAGCTTGTCCCCTCGGACTAGTAGTTCAGATACGCAGTATTTT.

This clonotype was counted many times. The chain employs TRBV4-3 and TRBJ2-1; 8 bases line up with TRBD2. The V gene end was trimmed by 3 bases and the J gene end by 9 bases; junction bases not matched to a gene: 16. In germline, CDR1 is LGHNA, CDR2 YSLEER. The CDR3 covers 17 residues. DNA of the CDR3: TGCGCCAGCAGCCATTGGCCTAAAAGCGGGAGATTAAGTGAGCAGTTCTTC. Protein product: CASSHWPKSGRLSEQFF.

This clonotype was picked up many times. V gene TRBV3-1 combines with J gene TRBJ2-2; 7 positions match TRBD1. The CDR3 is 16 residues long. The germline CDR1 and CDR2 sequences are LGHDT and YNNKEL (reference sequence). The trim removed 1 base at V and 6 bases at J, leaving 8 bases unmatched. The CDR3 coding sequence is TGTGCCAGCAGCCAAGGACAGGGTGTCGGCCCCGGGGAGCTGTTTTTT. The encoded protein is CASSQGQGVGPGELFF. Full variable domain (outside the CDR3, taken from reference TRBV3-1 and TRBJ2-2): DTAVSQTPKYLVTQMGNDKSIKCEQNLGHDTMYWYKQDSKKFLKIMFSYNNKELIINETVPNRFSPKSPDKAHLNLHINSLELGDSAVYFCASSQGQGVGPGELFFGEGSRLTVL.

This clonotype has ten or more counts. The chain is built from TRBV7-2 and TRBJ2-1; 12 bases are shared with TRBD2. The CDR3 covers 20 residues. Looked up from germline, CDR1 is SGHTA and CDR2 is FQGNSA. J gave up 1 base and V 2 bases, and 12 bases lay outside the gene matches. The CDR3 nucleotides are TGTGCCAGCAGCTTAACGGTCGGACTAGCGGGGCTAGGGTCCTACAATGAGCAGTTCTTC. Translated: CASSLTVGLAGLGSYNEQFF.

At least ten counts were recorded for this clonotype. The V and J genes are TRBV7-3 and TRBJ2-1; D might be TRBD2 (5 bases). The CDR3 totals 13 residues. CDR1 is SGHTA, CDR2 FQGTGA, per germline. V was clipped by 2 bases and J by 6 bases, with 8 bases between them. For the CDR3, the DNA is TGTGCCAGCAGCTTACGTGGAGGCAATGAGCAGTTCTTC. The encoded protein is CASSLRGGNEQFF.

This clonotype was observed many times. V is TRBV20-1 and J is TRBJ2-2; 7 bases align to TRBD2. V lost 4 bases to trimming and J lost 6 bases; unmatched junction nucleotides: 5. The germline gives CDR1 DFQATT, CDR2 SNEGSKA (reference sequence). The CDR3 totals 13 residues. The CDR3 nucleotides are TGCAGTGCTAAAAGAGCGGGATCCGGGGAGCTGTTTTTT. Translating it yields CSAKRAGSGELFF.

This clonotype has more than one count but fewer than ten. The V gene is TRBV27, the J gene TRBJ2-7; D is unclear. V lost 8 bases and J 6 bases, leaving 14 bases between the germline ends. The germline gives CDR1 MNHEY, CDR2 SMNVEV (reference sequence). This CDR3 is 12 amino acids long. DNA for the CDR3: TGTGCCAGCCAGAGCGTCCGGTTCGAGCAGTACTTC. Protein product: CASQSVRFEQYF.

This clonotype occurred many times. The gene calls are TRBV2 and TRBJ2-3; 7 bases are shared with TRBD2. CDR3 length: 13 amino acids. Losses at the gene ends were 7 bases for V and 5 bases for J; bases not matched to a gene: 6. Per germline, CDR1 SNHLY and CDR2 FYNNEI. The CDR3 DNA is TGTGCCAGCACGGGCGGGAGAGGAGATACGCAGTATTTT. It encodes CASTGGRGDTQYF.